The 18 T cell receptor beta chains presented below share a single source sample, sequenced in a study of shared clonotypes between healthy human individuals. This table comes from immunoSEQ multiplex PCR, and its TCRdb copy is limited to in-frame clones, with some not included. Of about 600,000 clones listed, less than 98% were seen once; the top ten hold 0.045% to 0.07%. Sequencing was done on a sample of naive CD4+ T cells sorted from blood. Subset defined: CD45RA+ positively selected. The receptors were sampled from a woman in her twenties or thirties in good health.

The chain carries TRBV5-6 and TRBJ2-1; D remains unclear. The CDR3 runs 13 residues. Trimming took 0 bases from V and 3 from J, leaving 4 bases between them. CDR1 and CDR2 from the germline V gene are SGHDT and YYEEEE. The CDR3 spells CASSLANYNEQFF. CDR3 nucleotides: TGTGCCAGCAGCTTGGCTAACTACAATGAGCAGTTCTTC.

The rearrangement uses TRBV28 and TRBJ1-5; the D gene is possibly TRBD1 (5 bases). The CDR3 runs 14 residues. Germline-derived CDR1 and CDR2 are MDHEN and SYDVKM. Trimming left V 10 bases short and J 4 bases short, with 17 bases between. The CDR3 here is CATRGPPGNQPQHF. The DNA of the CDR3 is TGTGCCACCCGGGGCCCCCCGGGGAATCAGCCCCAGCATTTT.

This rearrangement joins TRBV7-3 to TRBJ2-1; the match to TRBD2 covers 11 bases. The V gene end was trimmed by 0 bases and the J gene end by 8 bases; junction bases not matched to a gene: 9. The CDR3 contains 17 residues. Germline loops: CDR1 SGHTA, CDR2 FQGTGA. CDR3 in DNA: TGTGCCAGCAGCTTAACCCCCACTAGCGGGAGAGGCGATGAGCAGTTCTTC. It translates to CASSLTPTSGRGDEQFF.

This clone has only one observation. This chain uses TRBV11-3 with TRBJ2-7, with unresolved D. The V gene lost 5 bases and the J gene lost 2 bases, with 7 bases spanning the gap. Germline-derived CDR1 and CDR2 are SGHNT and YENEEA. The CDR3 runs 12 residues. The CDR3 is CASSRGPYEQYF. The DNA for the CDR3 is TGTGCCAGCAGCCGAGGACCCTACGAGCAGTACTTC.

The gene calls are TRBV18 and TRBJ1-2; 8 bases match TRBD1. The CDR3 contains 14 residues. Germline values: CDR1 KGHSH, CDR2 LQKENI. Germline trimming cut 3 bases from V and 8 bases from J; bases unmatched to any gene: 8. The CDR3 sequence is CASSPDRAPRGYTF. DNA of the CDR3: TGTGCCAGCTCACCGGACAGGGCCCCTAGGGGCTACACCTTC.

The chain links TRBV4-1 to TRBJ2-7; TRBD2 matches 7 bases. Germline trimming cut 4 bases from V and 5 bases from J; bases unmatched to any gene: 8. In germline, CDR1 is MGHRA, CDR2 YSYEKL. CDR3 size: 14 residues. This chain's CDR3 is CASSPTGLVHEQYF. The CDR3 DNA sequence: TGCGCCAGCAGCCCAACAGGACTAGTCCACGAGCAGTACTTC.

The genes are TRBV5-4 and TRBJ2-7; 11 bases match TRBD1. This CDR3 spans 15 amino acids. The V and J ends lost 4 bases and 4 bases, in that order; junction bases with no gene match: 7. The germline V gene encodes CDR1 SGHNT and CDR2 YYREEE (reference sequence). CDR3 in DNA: TGTGCCAGCAGCGAAGGACAGGGGGCATGGTACGAGCAGTACTTC. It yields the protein CASSEGQGAWYEQYF.

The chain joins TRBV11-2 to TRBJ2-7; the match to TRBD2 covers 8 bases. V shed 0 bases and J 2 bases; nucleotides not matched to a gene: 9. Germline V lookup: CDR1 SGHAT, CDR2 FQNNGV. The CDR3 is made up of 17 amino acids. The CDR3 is CASSLDLATSVPYEQYF. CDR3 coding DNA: TGTGCCAGCAGCTTAGATCTCGCGACTAGCGTACCCTACGAGCAGTACTTC. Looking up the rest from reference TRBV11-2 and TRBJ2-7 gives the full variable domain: EAGVAQSPRYKIIEKRQSVAFWCNPISGHATLYWYQQILGQGPKLLIQFQNNGVVDDSQLPKDRFSAERLKGVDSTLKIQPAKLEDSAVYLCASSLDLATSVPYEQYFGPGTRLTVT.

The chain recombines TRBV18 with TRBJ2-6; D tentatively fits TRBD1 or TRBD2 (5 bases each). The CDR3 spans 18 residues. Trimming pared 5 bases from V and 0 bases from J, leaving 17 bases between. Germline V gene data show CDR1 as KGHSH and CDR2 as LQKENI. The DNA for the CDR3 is TGTGCCAGCTCAACTATTCCGGGACCGCTCTCTGGGGCCAACGTCCTGACTTTC. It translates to CASSTIPGPLSGANVLTF.

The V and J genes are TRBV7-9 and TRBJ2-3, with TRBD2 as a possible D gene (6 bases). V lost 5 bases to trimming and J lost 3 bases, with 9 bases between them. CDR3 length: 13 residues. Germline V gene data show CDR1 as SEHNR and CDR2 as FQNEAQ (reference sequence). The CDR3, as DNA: TGTGCCAGCAGCCCGGGACTTACAGATACGCAGTATTTT. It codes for CASSPGLTDTQYF.

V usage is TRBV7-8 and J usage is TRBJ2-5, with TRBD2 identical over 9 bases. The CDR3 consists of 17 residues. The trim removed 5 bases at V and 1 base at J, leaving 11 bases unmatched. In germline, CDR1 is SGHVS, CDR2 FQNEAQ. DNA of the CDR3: TGTGCCAGCAGCCCGTGGCTTGGTAGCGGGAGCCAAGAGACCCAGTACTTC. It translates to CASSPWLGSGSQETQYF.

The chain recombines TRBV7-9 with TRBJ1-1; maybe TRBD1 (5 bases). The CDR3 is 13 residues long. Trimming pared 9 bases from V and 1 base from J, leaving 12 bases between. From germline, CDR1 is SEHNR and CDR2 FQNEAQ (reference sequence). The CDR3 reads CARTRVGNTEAFF. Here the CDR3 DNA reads TGTGCCAGGACCAGGGTTGGGAACACTGAAGCTTTCTTT. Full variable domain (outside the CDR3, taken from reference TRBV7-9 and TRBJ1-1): DTGVSQNPRHKITKRGQNVTFRCDPISEHNRLYWYRQTLGQGPEFLTYFQNEAQLEKSRLLSDRFSAERPKGSFSTLEIQRTEQGDSAMYLCARTRVGNTEAFFGQGTRLTVV.

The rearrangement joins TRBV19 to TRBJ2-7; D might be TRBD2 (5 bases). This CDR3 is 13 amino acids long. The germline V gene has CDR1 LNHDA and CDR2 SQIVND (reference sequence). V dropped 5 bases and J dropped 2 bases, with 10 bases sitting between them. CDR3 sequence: CASSAGLPYEQYF. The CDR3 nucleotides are TGTGCCAGTAGTGCCGGACTGCCCTACGAGCAGTACTTC.

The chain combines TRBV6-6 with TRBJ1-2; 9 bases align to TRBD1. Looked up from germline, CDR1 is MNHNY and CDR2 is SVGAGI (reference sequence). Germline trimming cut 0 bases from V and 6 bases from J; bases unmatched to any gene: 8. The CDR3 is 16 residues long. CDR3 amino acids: CASSYSRDRVVDGYTF. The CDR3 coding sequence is TGTGCCAGCAGTTACTCAAGGGACAGGGTGGTCGATGGCTACACCTTC.

The CDR3 DNA reads as TGTGCCAGCAGCTTAGTGGTCGGTCGGCTAGCCGGCGAGCAGTACTTC. Translated, it gives CASSLVVGRLAGEQYF. The chain recombines TRBV11-2 with TRBJ2-7; tentative D call: TRBD2 (5 bases). There are 16 residues in the CDR3. Germline V gene data show CDR1 as SGHAT and CDR2 as FQNNGV. Trimming left V 1 base short and J 6 bases short, with 19 bases between.

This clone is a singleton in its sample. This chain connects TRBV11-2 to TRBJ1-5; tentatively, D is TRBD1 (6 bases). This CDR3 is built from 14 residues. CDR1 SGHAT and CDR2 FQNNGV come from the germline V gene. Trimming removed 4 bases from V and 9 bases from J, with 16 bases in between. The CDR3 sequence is CASSSGGGKGPQHF. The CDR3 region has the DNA TGTGCCAGCAGCTCCGGGGGCGGGAAGGGGCCCCAGCATTTT.

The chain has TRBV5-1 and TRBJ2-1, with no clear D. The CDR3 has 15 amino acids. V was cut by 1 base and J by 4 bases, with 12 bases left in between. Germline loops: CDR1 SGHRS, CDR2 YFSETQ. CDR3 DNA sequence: TGCGCCAGCAGCTTGACAGAGCCTCGATACAATGAGCAGTTCTTC. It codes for CASSLTEPRYNEQFF.

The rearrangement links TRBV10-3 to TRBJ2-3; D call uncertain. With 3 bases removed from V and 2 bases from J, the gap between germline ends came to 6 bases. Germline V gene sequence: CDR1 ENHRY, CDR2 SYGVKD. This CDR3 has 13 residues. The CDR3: CAISEAFTDTQYF. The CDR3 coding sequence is TGTGCCATCAGTGAAGCTTTCACAGATACGCAGTATTTT.